The 25 T cell receptor beta chains in this list originate from one sample, sequenced in a study of blood T cell repertoires in COVID-19. Sequencing was performed with immunoSEQ multiplex PCR; in TCRdb, only in-frame clones are kept and a portion is missing. The data contain some 140,000 clones, 75% to 80% of them singletons. The sample comprised peripheral blood. Source of these receptors: an elderly man with acute or convalescent COVID-19.

This clone was counted a few times. This chain joins TRBV5-6 and TRBJ2-2; 9 bases are a match to TRBD2. CDR3 length equals 15 residues. V lost 4 bases to trimming and J lost 1 base; unmatched junction nucleotides: 2. The germline CDR1 and CDR2 sequences are SGHDT and YYEEEE. The CDR3 reads CASSERGVNTGELFF. CDR3 DNA: TGTGCCAGCAGCGAGCGGGGGGTGAACACCGGGGAGCTGTTTTTT.

Of note for this clone: Other nucleotide sequences in the sample specify the same CDR3. The gene calls are TRBV18 and TRBJ1-2, with 7 bases identical to TRBD1. CDR3 length: 13 amino acids. V lost 5 bases and J lost 8; bases outside the gene matches: 8. CDR1 and CDR2 (germline): KGHSH, LQKENI. The CDR3 region is CASSRQGLAGYTF. The CDR3 DNA reads TGTGCCAGCTCAAGACAGGGCCTGGCGGGCTACACCTTC.

To note about this clone: This same CDR3 is encoded by further DNA sequences in the sample. The V gene is TRBV5-1, the J gene TRBJ2-5; 7 bases match TRBD1. The germline V gene encodes CDR1 SGHRS and CDR2 YFSETQ. There are 14 residues in the CDR3. Losses at the gene ends were 0 bases for V and 5 bases for J; bases not matched to a gene: 4. CDR3 residues: CASSLARGRETQYF. The CDR3 DNA reads TGCGCCAGCAGCTTGGCGAGGGGGCGGGAGACCCAGTACTTC.

The rearrangement uses TRBV5-1 and TRBJ2-5; 12 positions match TRBD2. CDR3 size: 18 residues. Germline values: CDR1 SGHRS, CDR2 YFSETQ. Trimming at V came to 2 bases and at J to 5 bases, leaving 13 bases not matched to a gene. The CDR3 reads CASSLRVLAGGRAETQYF. Written as DNA, the CDR3 is TGCGCCAGCAGCTTACGAGTCCTAGCGGGGGGGAGAGCGGAGACCCAGTACTTC.

The genes are TRBV2 and TRBJ2-1; 11 positions match TRBD2. There are 15 residues in the CDR3. V lost 6 bases, J lost 2 bases, and 3 bases stayed unmatched. CDR1 SNHLY and CDR2 FYNNEI come from the germline V gene. The CDR3 region has the DNA TGTGCCAGCAGCGGACTAGCGGGTCCCTACAATGAGCAGTTCTTC. Residues: CASSGLAGPYNEQFF. Full variable domain (missing parts from reference TRBV2 and TRBJ2-1): EPEVTQTPSHQVTQMGQEVILRCVPISNHLYFYWYRQILGQKVEFLVSFYNNEISEKSEIFDDQFSVERPDGSNFTLKIRSTKLEDSAMYFCASSGLAGPYNEQFFGPGTRLTVL.

V usage is TRBV12-5 and J usage is TRBJ2-3; D is ambiguous. The CDR3 is made up of 13 amino acids. V was pared by 2 bases and J by 4 bases, with 7 bases between. In germline, CDR1 is LGHNT, CDR2 FRNRAP. In DNA, the CDR3 is TGTGCTAGTGGTTTGTCTCTCCCAGATACGCAGTATTTT. As protein: CASGLSLPDTQYF.

The chain is built from TRBV6-5 and TRBJ2-1; TRBD2 matches 9 bases. With V trimmed by 4 bases and J by 6 bases, 10 bases remained unmatched. Germline CDR1 and CDR2: MNHEY and SVGAGI. This CDR3 is built from 16 residues. CDR3 nucleotides: TGTGCCAGCAGTTCCCGGCGGGCTAGCGGGATCAATGAGCAGTTCTTC. The encoded protein is CASSSRRASGINEQFF.

The rearrangement links TRBV7-9 to TRBJ1-2, with 8 positions matching TRBD1. With 1 base clipped from V and 8 bases from J, the junction kept 6 bases outside the gene matches. Germline CDR1 SEHNR, CDR2 FQNEAQ (reference sequence). The CDR3 covers 14 residues. CDR3 sequence (DNA): TGTGCCAGCAGCTTAGGACAGGGGCCGTGGGGCTACACCTTC. Its protein product is CASSLGQGPWGYTF.

J is TRBJ2-3 and V is TRBV7-8; 13 bases line up with TRBD2. V shed 5 bases, J shed 6 bases, and the junction held 8 bases outside the gene matches. This CDR3 is built from 16 residues. CDR1 SGHVS and CDR2 FQNEAQ come from the germline V gene. CDR3 protein: CASSIRLAGGLDTQYF. The CDR3 bases are TGTGCCAGCAGCATACGACTAGCGGGGGGCCTCGATACGCAGTATTTT.

The sample holds a few counts of this clone. The gene calls are TRBV27 and TRBJ1-3, with D perhaps matching TRBD1 (5 bases). The CDR3 sequence is 15 residues long. From germline, CDR1 is MNHEY and CDR2 SMNVEV (reference sequence). The ends were cut back, 3 bases at V and 3 bases at J, with 12 bases in the middle. DNA for the CDR3: TGTGCCAGCAGTTTGGAGGGGCGGTTTGGAAACACCATATATTTT. This translates into CASSLEGRFGNTIYF.

This chain connects TRBV18 to TRBJ1-5; no clear D. Between the trimmed V and J ends, which lost 3 bases and 4 bases, there was a span of 4 bases. The CDR3 has 12 residues. Germline loops: CDR1 KGHSH, CDR2 LQKENI. CDR3 loop: CASSPRNQPQHF. CDR3 sequence (DNA): TGTGCCAGCTCACCCCGGAATCAGCCCCAGCATTTT.

V and J are TRBV10-3 and TRBJ2-2; perhaps TRBD1 as D (6 bases). The CDR3 is 16 amino acids. CDR1 is ENHRY, CDR2 SYGVKD, per germline. V was trimmed by 4 bases and J by 4 bases, leaving 16 bases between them. The CDR3 coding sequence is TGTGCCATCAGTGGACTTTCAGGGGCGGGCACCGGGGAGCTGTTTTTT. It encodes CAISGLSGAGTGELFF.

About this clone itself: Mismatch with germline at one junction end may stem from a read error. This chain's CDR3 is CASSSIQGSQESF. The CDR3, as DNA: TGTGCCAGCAGCTCAATCCAGGGATCCCAAGAGTCATTC. The chain links TRBV7-9 to TRBJ1-2; a possible D gene is TRBD1 (5 bases). Germline values: CDR1 SEHNR, CDR2 FQNEAQ (reference sequence). CDR3 length: 13 amino acids. Full variable domain (remainder filled in from reference TRBV7-9 and TRBJ1-2): DTGVSQNPRHKITKRGQNVTFRCDPISEHNRLYWYRQTLGQGPEFLTYFQNEAQLEKSRLLSDRFSAERPKGSFSTLEIQRTEQGDSAMYLCASSSIQGSQESFGSGTRLTVV.

V usage is TRBV5-1 and J usage is TRBJ2-2; 7 bases fit TRBD1. CDR1 SGHRS and CDR2 YFSETQ come from the germline V gene. After removal of 4 bases from V and 2 bases from J, the junction contained 5 bases not matched to a gene. The CDR3 runs to 15 residues. This CDR3 is CASSTRTGNTGELFF. The CDR3, as DNA: TGCGCCAGCAGCACAAGGACAGGAAACACCGGGGAGCTGTTTTTT.

The gene calls are TRBV6-4 and TRBJ1-4, with 9 bases lining up with TRBD1. CDR1 is MRHNA and CDR2 is SNTAGT in the germline V gene. The CDR3 contains 14 residues. V shed 6 bases, J shed 3 bases, and the junction held 2 bases outside the gene matches. In nucleotides, the CDR3 is TGTGCCAGCAGGGGACAGGGCCCTAATGAAAAACTGTTTTTT. Translation gives CASRGQGPNEKLFF.

This clone was seen a single time. The genes are TRBV28 and TRBJ2-1; D is unclear. Between the trimmed V and J ends, which lost 3 bases and 0 bases, there was a span of 9 bases. The CDR3 totals 15 residues. Germline V gives CDR1 MDHEN, CDR2 SYDVKM. The CDR3, as DNA: TGTGCCAGCAGTTTTTCACTAAGCTCCTACAATGAGCAGTTCTTC. Its protein product is CASSFSLSSYNEQFF.

This sequence joins TRBV10-1 and TRBJ1-2; D gene uncertain. Germline CDR1 is WNHNN and CDR2 is SYGVQD (reference sequence). The CDR3 length is 13 residues. The CDR3 reads CAEEDGANYGYTF. CDR3 DNA sequence: TGCGCAGAGGAAGACGGCGCTAACTATGGCTACACCTTC.

The genes are TRBV9 and TRBJ1-1; 11 bases fit TRBD1. V lost 4 bases and J lost 4; bases outside the gene matches: 6. Germline V gene lookup returns CDR1 SGDLS and CDR2 YYNGEE. CDR3 size: 15 residues. CDR3 residues: CASSIGTGGGTEAFF. The CDR3 region has the DNA TGTGCCAGCAGCATAGGGACAGGGGGAGGCACTGAAGCTTTCTTT.

This chain links TRBV6-4 with TRBJ1-1, with 8 positions matching TRBD1. The V and J ends lost 5 bases and 3 bases, in that order; junction bases with no gene match: 8. Germline CDR1 MRHNA, CDR2 SNTAGT. This CDR3 spans 15 amino acids. CDR3 nucleotides: TGTGCCAGCAGTTATGGACAGGGAGGGCACACTGAAGCTTTCTTT. Its protein product is CASSYGQGGHTEAFF.

The chain combines TRBV6-5 with TRBJ1-5; tentatively, D is TRBD1 (6 bases). The V and J ends lost 7 bases and 0 bases respectively, with 13 bases between them. This CDR3 region has 15 residues. Germline V gene lookup returns CDR1 MNHEY and CDR2 SVGAGI. The CDR3 is CASTTGDYSNQPQHF. As DNA, the CDR3 is TGTGCCAGCACGACAGGAGATTATAGCAATCAGCCCCAGCATTTT.

This chain joins TRBV14 and TRBJ1-1; no clear D. V lost 8 bases and J 6 bases, leaving 22 bases between the germline ends. This CDR3 region has 15 residues. CDR1 and CDR2 (germline): SGHDN, FVKESK. The CDR3 region is CASALAAFGAAEAFF. The CDR3 DNA reads as TGTGCCAGCGCACTAGCCGCATTTGGCGCCGCTGAAGCTTTCTTT.

This clone was counted between two and nine times. This sequence joins TRBV29-1 and TRBJ1-1; TRBD1 is a possible D gene (6 bases). Germline lookup yields CDR1 SQVTM and CDR2 ANQGSEA. Trimming shortened V by 7 bases and J by 0 bases, and 12 bases separated the two germline ends. The CDR3 runs 13 residues. The CDR3 protein is CSAFRGVNTEAFF. The CDR3, as DNA: TGCAGCGCCTTCAGGGGCGTGAACACTGAAGCTTTCTTT.

The V call is TRBV18, the J call TRBJ1-2; perhaps TRBD1 as D (6 bases). Germline lookup yields CDR1 KGHSH and CDR2 LQKENI. The V gene lost 3 bases and the J gene lost 4 bases, with 15 bases spanning the gap. This CDR3 contains 15 residues. CDR3 sequence (DNA): TGTGCCAGCTCACCGGAGACAGGTGCTTTCTATGGCTACACCTTC. Its translation: CASSPETGAFYGYTF.

The chain recombines TRBV10-1 with TRBJ2-5; 9 nucleotides line up with TRBD1. Germline assignment: CDR1 WNHNN and CDR2 SYGVQD (reference sequence). V was pared by 4 bases and J by 3 bases, with 9 bases of the junction left unmatched. This CDR3 comprises 16 residues. The DNA for the CDR3 is TGCGCCAGCAGTGGAATTCCGGGACAGGGAGAAGAGACCCAGTACTTC. This translates into CASSGIPGQGEETQYF.

The gene calls are TRBV3-1 (or the pseudogene TRBV3-2) and TRBJ2-1, with unresolved D. Germline CDR1 is LGHDT and CDR2 is YNNKEL (reference sequence). The CDR3 sequence is 15 residues long. V lost 2 bases and J lost 5, with 13 bases in between. The chain's CDR3 is CASSQLPVENNEQFF. The CDR3 DNA reads TGTGCCAGCAGCCAACTGCCAGTTGAAAACAATGAGCAGTTCTTC.